The 24 T cell receptor beta chains given below trace back to one sample, sequenced in a study of cytomegalovirus exposure and HLA in healthy donors. The PCR made use of 60 Vbeta and 13 Jbeta primers. Assay: immunoSEQ multiplex PCR; the TCRdb copy retains only in-frame clones and omits some. The sample lists 150,000 to 200,000 clones, over 60% occurring once. The sample comprised PBMCs. The source is a woman aged 45-65 years in good health and CMV-seropositive.

The genes are TRBV7-2 and TRBJ1-3; D is ambiguous. Trimming took 0 bases from V and 4 from J, leaving 4 bases between them. There are 13 residues in the CDR3. From germline, CDR1 is SGHTA and CDR2 FQGNSA. The CDR3 DNA reads TGTGCCAGCAGCTTAGCGAGGGGAAACACCATATATTTT. Its protein is CASSLARGNTIYF.

The V gene is TRBV9, the J gene TRBJ2-3; D gene unclear. V lost 2 bases and J lost 2, with 9 bases in between. Per the germline V gene, CDR1 is SGDLS and CDR2 is YYNGEE. The CDR3 covers 14 residues. CDR3 sequence reads: CASSVWRTTDTQYF. As DNA, the CDR3 is TGTGCCAGCAGCGTCTGGAGAACCACAGATACGCAGTATTTT.

The chain couples TRBV28 to TRBJ1-1; 8 bases are shared with TRBD1. Looked up from germline, CDR1 is MDHEN and CDR2 is SYDVKM. The CDR3 covers 15 residues. V shed 2 bases and J 4 bases; nucleotides not matched to a gene: 6. The CDR3 sequence: CASSLPGGWGTEAFF. In DNA form, the CDR3 reads TGTGCCAGCAGTTTACCAGGGGGCTGGGGCACTGAAGCTTTCTTT. The full variable domain, its missing parts supplied by reference TRBV28 and TRBJ1-1, is DVKVTQSSRYLVKRTGEKVFLECVQDMDHENMFWYRQDPGLGLRLIYFSYDVKMKEKGDIPEGYSVSREKKERFSLILESASTNQTSMYLCASSLPGGWGTEAFFGQGTRLTVV.

V is TRBV27 and J is TRBJ1-5; D is undetermined. The V gene's germline CDR1 is MNHEY and CDR2 SMNVEV (reference sequence). This CDR3 is 14 amino acids long. V was shortened by 8 bases and J by 5 bases, with 16 bases between the two germline ends. This CDR3 reads CASRSLIEHQPQHF. The CDR3 coding sequence is TGTGCCAGCCGAAGCTTGATCGAGCATCAGCCCCAGCATTTT.

The rearrangement joins TRBV6-4 to TRBJ2-3; TRBD1 is a possible D gene (5 bases). The CDR3 has 14 residues. Germline assignment: CDR1 MRHNA and CDR2 SNTAGT. Trimming pared 0 bases from V and 9 bases from J, leaving 13 bases between. The CDR3 here is CASSDSWGSPTQYF. CDR3 nucleotides: TGTGCCAGCAGTGACTCATGGGGCAGCCCGACGCAGTATTTT.

The chain carries TRBV12-2 and TRBJ2-7; the DNA was not used to check the table's D call, TRBD2. TRBV12-2 is a known pseudogene. CDR3 length: 12 amino acids. CDR3 sequence: CASRLRDDEQYF. In DNA, the CDR3 is TGTGCAAGTCGCTTACGGGATGACGAGCAGTACTTC.

This clone was counted a few times. This chain connects TRBV18 to TRBJ1-5; no clear D. Deletions cut 3 bases from V and 6 bases from J, with 12 bases between. The CDR3 extends over 14 amino acids. Germline loops: CDR1 KGHSH, CDR2 LQKENI. The CDR3: CASSPDPAGQPQHF. CDR3 nucleotide sequence: TGTGCCAGCTCACCTGACCCAGCGGGTCAGCCCCAGCATTTT.

CDR3 nucleotides: TGTGCCAGCAGTGGTCTGGGAGGCGGGGGCAGCTATGGCTACACCTTC. Its translation is CASSGLGGGGSYGYTF. V is TRBV6-1 and J is TRBJ1-2; the D gene is possibly TRBD1 (6 bases). V was trimmed by 4 bases and J by 4 bases, leaving 19 bases between them. There are 16 residues in the CDR3. Germline V gene sequence: CDR1 MNHNS, CDR2 SASEGT.

The gene calls are TRBV5-4 and TRBJ1-2; a possible D gene is TRBD1 (5 bases). Germline V gene lookup returns CDR1 SGHNT and CDR2 YYREEE (reference sequence). The CDR3 consists of 17 residues. V was cut by 0 bases and J by 7 bases, with 22 bases left in between. In DNA, the CDR3 is TGTGCCAGCAGCTTGGAGGTTGGCAGGGCCCCTTTCTCTGGCTACACCTTC. It codes for CASSLEVGRAPFSGYTF.

The V gene is TRBV5-1, the J gene TRBJ2-7; 7 bases line up with TRBD2. After removal of 5 bases from V and 4 bases from J, the junction contained 9 bases not matched to a gene. Germline V lookup: CDR1 SGHRS, CDR2 YFSETQ. The CDR3 consists of 14 residues. CDR3 amino acids: CASSFGLVGYEQYF. The CDR3 nucleotides are TGCGCCAGCAGTTTCGGACTAGTCGGGTACGAGCAGTACTTC.

This clone showed up just once. DNA of the CDR3: TGTGCCAGCAGCTTGGGAGGCCGGCCGCCCGGACAGACCAACTATGGCTACACCTTC. It specifies CASSLGGRPPGQTNYGYTF. The J gene is TRBJ1-2, the V gene TRBV5-4; D might be TRBD1 (6 bases). This CDR3 spans 19 amino acids. Germline V gives CDR1 SGHNT, CDR2 YYREEE (reference sequence). V gave up 0 bases and J gave up 2 bases, with 23 bases separating them.

V is TRBV25-1 and J is TRBJ1-3; 9 nucleotides match TRBD1. Germline CDR1 MGHDK, CDR2 SYGVNS. V lost 1 base, J lost 3 bases, and 4 bases stayed unmatched. There are 16 residues in the CDR3. In DNA form, the CDR3 reads TGTGCCAGCAGTGAATTTGGGGACAGGGTTGGAAACACCATATATTTT. Amino acids: CASSEFGDRVGNTIYF.

The V and J genes are TRBV23-1 and TRBJ2-5; 8 bases fit TRBD2. TRBV23-1 is an ORF; its function is uncertain. V was pared by 2 bases and J by 2 bases, with 10 bases of the junction left unmatched. CDR3 length: 17 residues. Written as DNA, the CDR3 is TGCGCCAGCAGTCAAGAGAGTGCGGGGGGAGATCAAGAGACCCAGTACTTC. It yields the protein CASSQESAGGDQETQYF.

There are a few counts of this clone. The V and J genes are TRBV29-1 and TRBJ2-2, with 8 nucleotides matching TRBD1. The CDR3 length is 13 residues. Germline-derived CDR1 and CDR2 are SQVTM and ANQGSEA. Losses at the gene ends were 8 bases for V and 3 bases for J; bases not matched to a gene: 5. CDR3: CSIRTGYTGELFF. CDR3 coding DNA: TGCAGCATCCGGACAGGGTACACCGGGGAGCTGTTTTTT.

The chain couples TRBV4-2 to TRBJ2-3; 7 nucleotides align to TRBD2. V trimming: 6 bases; J trimming: 4 bases; junction bases outside the gene matches: 13. Germline values: CDR1 LGHNA, CDR2 YNFKEQ. This CDR3 spans 16 amino acids. CDR3 residues: CASRPQLASGSDTQYF. The CDR3 DNA is TGTGCCAGCAGACCCCAACTAGCGTCGGGATCAGATACGCAGTATTTT.

The chain carries TRBV9 and TRBJ2-3; D might be TRBD2 (6 bases). The CDR3 consists of 15 residues. CDR1 is SGDLS and CDR2 is YYNGEE in the germline V gene. V was shortened by 0 bases and J by 2 bases, with 10 bases between the two germline ends. Here the CDR3 reads CASSVGGLLTDTQYF. The DNA for the CDR3 is TGTGCCAGCAGCGTAGGGGGACTGCTCACAGATACGCAGTATTTT.

This sequence joins TRBV29-1 and TRBJ1-2, with D unclear. This CDR3 region has 14 residues. Trimming stripped 4 bases from V and 6 bases from J, with 18 bases between. Germline CDR1 reads SQVTM; CDR2 reads ANQGSEA. The CDR3 region is CSVGRIPGAHGYTF. The CDR3, as DNA: TGCAGCGTTGGCCGAATACCGGGTGCCCATGGCTACACCTTC. Using reference TRBV29-1 and TRBJ1-2 for the parts outside the CDR3, the full variable domain is SAVISQKPSRDICQRGTSLTIQCQVDSQVTMMFWYRQQPGQSLTLIATANQGSEATYESGFVIDKFPISRPNLTFSTLTVSNMSPEDSSIYLCSVGRIPGAHGYTFGSGTRLTVV.

This clone was recorded once. CDR3: CASSLWPPRRVSYEQYF. CDR3 in DNA: TGTGCCAGCAGCCTATGGCCTCCCCGGCGGGTTTCGTACGAGCAGTACTTC. The chain combines TRBV14 with TRBJ2-7; possible D gene TRBD2, 5 bases. The germline V and J ends were trimmed by 4 bases and 4 bases, with 23 bases remaining between them. The CDR3 sequence is 17 residues long. CDR1 and CDR2 (germline): SGHDN, FVKESK.

The genes are TRBV28 and TRBJ1-1; TRBD1 agrees at 7 bases. Looked up from germline, CDR1 is MDHEN and CDR2 is SYDVKM. The J segment lost 4 bases and the V segment lost 9 bases, leaving 17 bases of the junction unmatched. This CDR3 region has 16 residues. The CDR3 sequence is CARPRRQGKLGTEAFF. The CDR3 DNA follows: TGTGCCAGGCCCCGAAGACAGGGAAAGTTGGGCACTGAAGCTTTCTTT.

This chain joins TRBV29-1 and TRBJ2-7; tentatively, D is TRBD1 (7 bases). V lost 3 bases and J lost 6, with 15 bases in between. The CDR3 loop spans 13 amino acids. Germline-derived CDR1 and CDR2 are SQVTM and ANQGSEA. Here the CDR3 reads CSVEKAGGGEQYF. The CDR3 nucleotides read TGCAGCGTTGAGAAGGCAGGGGGAGGCGAGCAGTACTTC.

The chain uses TRBV7-9 and TRBJ1-6; tentatively, D is TRBD1 (5 bases). Germline V gives CDR1 SEHNR, CDR2 FQNEAQ (reference sequence). Trimming took off 5 bases at V and 7 bases at J, with 18 bases between the two ends. There are 16 residues in the CDR3. CDR3 coding DNA: TGTGCCAGCAGCCCCGTCCAGAGACAGCACAATTCACCCCTCCACTTT. Translating gives CASSPVQRQHNSPLHF.

The chain joins TRBV6-5 to TRBJ1-1; no definite D call. The CDR3 covers 13 residues. The germline V gene has CDR1 MNHEY and CDR2 SVGAGI. V was shortened by 6 bases and J by 0 bases, with 8 bases between the two germline ends. The CDR3 loop reads CASRPVLNTEAFF. The CDR3 DNA reads TGTGCCAGCAGACCAGTATTGAACACTGAAGCTTTCTTT.

The rearrangement joins TRBV18 to TRBJ1-2; possible D gene TRBD1, 5 bases. Looked up from germline, CDR1 is KGHSH and CDR2 is LQKENI. The V and J ends lost 3 bases and 8 bases respectively, with 22 bases between them. The CDR3 is 16 residues long. CDR3: CASSPPGTPKAGGYTF. The CDR3 DNA is TGTGCCAGCTCACCCCCCGGGACTCCGAAAGCGGGGGGCTACACCTTC.

V is TRBV28 and J is TRBJ1-5, with a possible D match to TRBD1 (6 bases). This CDR3 contains 14 residues. Trimming took off 6 bases at V and 1 base at J, with 10 bases between the two ends. In germline, CDR1 is MDHEN, CDR2 SYDVKM. Here the CDR3 reads CASSLRGSNQPQHF. The DNA for the CDR3 is TGTGCCAGCAGCCTAAGGGGGAGCAATCAGCCCCAGCATTTT.